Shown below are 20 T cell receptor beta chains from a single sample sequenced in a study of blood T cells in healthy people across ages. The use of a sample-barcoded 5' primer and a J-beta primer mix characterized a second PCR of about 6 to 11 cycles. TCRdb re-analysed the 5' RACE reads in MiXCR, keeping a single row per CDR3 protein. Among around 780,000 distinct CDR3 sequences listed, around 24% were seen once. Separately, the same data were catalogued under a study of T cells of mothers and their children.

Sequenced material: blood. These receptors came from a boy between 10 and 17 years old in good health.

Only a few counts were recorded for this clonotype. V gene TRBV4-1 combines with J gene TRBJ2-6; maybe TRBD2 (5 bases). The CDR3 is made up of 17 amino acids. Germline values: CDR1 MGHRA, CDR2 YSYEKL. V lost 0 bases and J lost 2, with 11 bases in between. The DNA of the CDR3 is TGCGCCAGCAGCCAAGATACTGCGGAGGCTGGGGCCAACGTCCTGACTTTC. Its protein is CASSQDTAEAGANVLTF.

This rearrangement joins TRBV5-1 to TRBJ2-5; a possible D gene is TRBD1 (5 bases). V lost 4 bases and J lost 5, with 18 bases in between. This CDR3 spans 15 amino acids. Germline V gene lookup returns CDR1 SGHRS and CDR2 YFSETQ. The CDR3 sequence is CASSGSLGELETQYF. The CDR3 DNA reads TGCGCCAGCAGCGGATCGTTAGGGGAATTGGAGACCCAGTACTTC. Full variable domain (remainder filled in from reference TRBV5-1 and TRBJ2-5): KAGVTQTPRYLIKTRGQQVTLSCSPISGHRSVSWYQQTPGQGLQFLFEYFSETQRNKGNFPGRFSGRQFSNSRSEMNVSTLELGDSALYLCASSGSLGELETQYFGPGTRLLVL.

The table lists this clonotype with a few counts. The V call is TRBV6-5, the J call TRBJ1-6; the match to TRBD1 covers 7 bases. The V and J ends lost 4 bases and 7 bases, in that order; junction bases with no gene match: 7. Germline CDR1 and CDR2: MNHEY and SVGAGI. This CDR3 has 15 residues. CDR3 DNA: TGTGCCAGCAGTTTGACAGGGAATGGAAATTCACCCCTCCACTTT. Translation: CASSLTGNGNSPLHF.

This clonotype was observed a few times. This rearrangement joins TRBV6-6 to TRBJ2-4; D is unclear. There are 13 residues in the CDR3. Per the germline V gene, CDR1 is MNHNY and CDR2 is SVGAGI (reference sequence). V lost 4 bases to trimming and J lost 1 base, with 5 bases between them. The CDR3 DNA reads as TGTGCCAGCAGTTCCCCGGCCAAAAACATTCAGTACTTC. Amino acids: CASSSPAKNIQYF.

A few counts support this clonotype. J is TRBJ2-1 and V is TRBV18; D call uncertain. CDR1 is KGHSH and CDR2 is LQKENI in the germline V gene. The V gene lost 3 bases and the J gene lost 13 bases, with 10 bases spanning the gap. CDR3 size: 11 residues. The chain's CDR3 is CASSPETDQFF. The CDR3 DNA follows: TGTGCCAGCTCACCGGAGACTGATCAGTTCTTC.

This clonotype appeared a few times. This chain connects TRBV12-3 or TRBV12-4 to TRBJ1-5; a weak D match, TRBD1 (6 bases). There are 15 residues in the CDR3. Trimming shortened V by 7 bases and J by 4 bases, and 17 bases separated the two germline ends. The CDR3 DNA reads TGTGCCAGCACCCCTATGGGCAGGGGTAATCAGCCCCAGCATTTT. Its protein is CASTPMGRGNQPQHF.

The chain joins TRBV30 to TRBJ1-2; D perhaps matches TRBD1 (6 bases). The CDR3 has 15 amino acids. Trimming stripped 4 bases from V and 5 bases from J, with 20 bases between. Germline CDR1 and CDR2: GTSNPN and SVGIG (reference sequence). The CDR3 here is CAWNWGAGNYYGYTF. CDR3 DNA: TGTGCCTGGAACTGGGGGGCAGGAAACTATTATGGCTACACCTTC.

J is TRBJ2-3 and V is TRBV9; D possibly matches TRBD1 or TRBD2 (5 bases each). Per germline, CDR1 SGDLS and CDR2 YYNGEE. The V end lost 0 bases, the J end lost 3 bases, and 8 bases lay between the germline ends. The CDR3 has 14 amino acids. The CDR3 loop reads CASSVAGQTDTQYF. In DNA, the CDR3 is TGTGCCAGCAGCGTAGCGGGGCAAACAGATACGCAGTATTTT.

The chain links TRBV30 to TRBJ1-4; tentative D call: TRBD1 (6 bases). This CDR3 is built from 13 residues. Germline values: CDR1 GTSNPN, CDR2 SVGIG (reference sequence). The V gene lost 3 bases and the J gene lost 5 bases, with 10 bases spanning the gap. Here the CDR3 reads CAWRVQGNEKLFF. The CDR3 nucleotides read TGTGCCTGGAGGGTACAGGGAAATGAAAAACTGTTTTTT.

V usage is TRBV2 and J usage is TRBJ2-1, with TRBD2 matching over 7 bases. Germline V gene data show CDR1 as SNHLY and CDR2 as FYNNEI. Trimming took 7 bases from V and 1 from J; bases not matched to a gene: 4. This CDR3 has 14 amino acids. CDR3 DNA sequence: TGTGCCAGCATTCCGCGGGGGTCCTACAATGAGCAGTTCTTC. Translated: CASIPRGSYNEQFF.

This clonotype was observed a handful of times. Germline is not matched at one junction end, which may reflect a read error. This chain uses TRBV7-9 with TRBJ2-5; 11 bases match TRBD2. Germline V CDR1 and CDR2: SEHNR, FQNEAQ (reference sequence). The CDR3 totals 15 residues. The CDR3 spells CASSIAGGPGETQYF. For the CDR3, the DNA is TGTGCCAGCAGCATAGCGGGGGGGCCAGGGGAGACCCAGTACTTC.

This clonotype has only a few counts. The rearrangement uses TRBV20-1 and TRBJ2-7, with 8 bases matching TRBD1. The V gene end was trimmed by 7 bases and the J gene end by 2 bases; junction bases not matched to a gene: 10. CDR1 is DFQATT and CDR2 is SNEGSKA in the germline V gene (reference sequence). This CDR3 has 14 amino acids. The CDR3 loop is CSVEGGQDPYEQYF. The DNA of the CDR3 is TGCAGTGTCGAGGGGGGACAGGACCCCTACGAGCAGTACTTC.

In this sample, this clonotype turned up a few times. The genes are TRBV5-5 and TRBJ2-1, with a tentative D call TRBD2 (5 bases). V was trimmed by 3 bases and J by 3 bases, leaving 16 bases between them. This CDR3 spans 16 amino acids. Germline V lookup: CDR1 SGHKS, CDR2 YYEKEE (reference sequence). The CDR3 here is CASSSRRAASYNEQFF. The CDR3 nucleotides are TGTGCCAGCAGCTCCCGGCGAGCGGCGAGCTACAATGAGCAGTTCTTC.

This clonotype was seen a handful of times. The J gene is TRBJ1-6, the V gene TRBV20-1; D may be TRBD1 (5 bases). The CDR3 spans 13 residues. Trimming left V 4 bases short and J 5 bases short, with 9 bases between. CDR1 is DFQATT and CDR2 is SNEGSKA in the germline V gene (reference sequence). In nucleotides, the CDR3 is TGCAGTGCTACTCCAGGGAATAATTCACCCCTCCACTTT. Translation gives CSATPGNNSPLHF.

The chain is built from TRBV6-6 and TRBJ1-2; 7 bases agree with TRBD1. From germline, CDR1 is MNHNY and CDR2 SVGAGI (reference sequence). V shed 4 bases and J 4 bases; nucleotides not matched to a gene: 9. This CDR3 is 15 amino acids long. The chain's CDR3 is CASSSPLTGIYGYTF. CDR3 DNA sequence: TGTGCCAGCAGTTCCCCCTTGACAGGGATCTATGGCTACACCTTC.

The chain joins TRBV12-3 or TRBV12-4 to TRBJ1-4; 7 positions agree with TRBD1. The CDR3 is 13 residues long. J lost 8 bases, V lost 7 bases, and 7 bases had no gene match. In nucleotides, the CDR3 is TGTGCCAGCAATAGGGGGCGAGGAGAAAAACTGTTTTTT. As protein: CASNRGRGEKLFF.

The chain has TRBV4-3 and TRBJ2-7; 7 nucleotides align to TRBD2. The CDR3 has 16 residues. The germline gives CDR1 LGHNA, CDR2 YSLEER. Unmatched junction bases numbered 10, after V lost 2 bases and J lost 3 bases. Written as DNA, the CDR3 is TGCGCCAGCAGCCAATTCCTCGCTAGCGGAAACTACGAGCAGTACTTC. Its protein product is CASSQFLASGNYEQYF.

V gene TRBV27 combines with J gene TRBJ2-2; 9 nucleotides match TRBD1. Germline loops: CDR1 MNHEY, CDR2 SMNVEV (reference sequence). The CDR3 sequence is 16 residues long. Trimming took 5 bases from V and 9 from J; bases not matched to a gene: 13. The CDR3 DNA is TGTGCCAGCAGTCGAACAGGGGGCGGGCATGGCAGGGAGCTGTTTTTT. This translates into CASSRTGGGHGRELFF.

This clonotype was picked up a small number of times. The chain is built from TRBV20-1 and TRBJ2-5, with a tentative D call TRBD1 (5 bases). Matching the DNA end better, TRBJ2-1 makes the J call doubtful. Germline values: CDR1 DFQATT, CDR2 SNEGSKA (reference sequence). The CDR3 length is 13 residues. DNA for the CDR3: TGCAGTGCTAGGACAGCCTATGGCAATGAGCAGTTCTTC. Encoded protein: CSARTAYGNEQFF.

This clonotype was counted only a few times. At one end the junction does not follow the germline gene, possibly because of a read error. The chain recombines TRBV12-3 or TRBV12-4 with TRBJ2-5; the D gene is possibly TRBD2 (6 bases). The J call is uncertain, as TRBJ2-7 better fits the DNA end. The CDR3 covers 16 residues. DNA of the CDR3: TGTGCCAGCAGCTTAGCGCCTTTGGGGGGCTCCTACGAGCAGTACTTC. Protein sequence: CASSLAPLGGSYEQYF.